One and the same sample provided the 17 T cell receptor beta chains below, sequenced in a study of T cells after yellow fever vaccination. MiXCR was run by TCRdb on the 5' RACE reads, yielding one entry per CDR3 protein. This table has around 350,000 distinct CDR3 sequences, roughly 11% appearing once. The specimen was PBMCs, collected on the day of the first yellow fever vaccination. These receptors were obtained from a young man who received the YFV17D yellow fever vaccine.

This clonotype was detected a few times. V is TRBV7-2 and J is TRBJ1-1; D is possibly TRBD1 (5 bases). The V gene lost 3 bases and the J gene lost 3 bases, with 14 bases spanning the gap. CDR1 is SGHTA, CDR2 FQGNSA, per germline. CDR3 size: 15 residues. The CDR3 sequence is CASSFSTGGYTEAFF. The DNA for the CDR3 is TGTGCCAGCAGCTTCTCCACCGGGGGTTACACTGAAGCTTTCTTT.

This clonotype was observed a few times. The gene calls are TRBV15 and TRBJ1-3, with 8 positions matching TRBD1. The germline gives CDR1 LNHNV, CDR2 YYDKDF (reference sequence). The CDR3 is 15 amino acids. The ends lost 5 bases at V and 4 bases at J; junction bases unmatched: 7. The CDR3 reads CATSRRTGSGNTIYF. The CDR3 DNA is TGTGCCACCAGCCGCCGGACAGGGTCAGGAAACACCATATATTTT. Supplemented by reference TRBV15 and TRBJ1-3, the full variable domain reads DAMVIQNPRYQVTQFGKPVTLSCSQTLNHNVMYWYQQKSSQAPKLLFHYYDKDFNNEADTPDNFQSRRPNTSFCFLDIRSPGLGDTAMYLCATSRRTGSGNTIYFGEGSWLTVV.

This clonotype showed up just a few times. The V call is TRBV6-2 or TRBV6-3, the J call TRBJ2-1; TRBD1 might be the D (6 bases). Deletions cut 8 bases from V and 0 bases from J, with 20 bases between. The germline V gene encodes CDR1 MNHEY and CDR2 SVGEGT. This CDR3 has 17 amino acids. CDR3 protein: CASLGIQDSYSYNEQFF. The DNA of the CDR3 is TGTGCCAGCCTTGGGATTCAGGACAGCTACTCCTACAATGAGCAGTTCTTC.

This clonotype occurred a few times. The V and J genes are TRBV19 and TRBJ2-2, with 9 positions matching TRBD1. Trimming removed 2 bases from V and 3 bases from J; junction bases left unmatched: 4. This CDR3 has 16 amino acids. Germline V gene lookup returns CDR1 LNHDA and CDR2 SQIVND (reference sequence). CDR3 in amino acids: CASSIPRTGDTGELFF. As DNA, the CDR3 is TGTGCCAGTAGTATACCAAGGACAGGGGACACCGGGGAGCTGTTTTTT.

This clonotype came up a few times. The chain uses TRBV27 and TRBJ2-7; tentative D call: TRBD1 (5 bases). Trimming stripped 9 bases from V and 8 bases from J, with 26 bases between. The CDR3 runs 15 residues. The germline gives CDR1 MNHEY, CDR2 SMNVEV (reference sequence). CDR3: CARVSQGVGATKQYV. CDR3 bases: TGTGCCAGAGTTAGCCAAGGAGTTGGGGCTACGAAGCAGTACGTC.

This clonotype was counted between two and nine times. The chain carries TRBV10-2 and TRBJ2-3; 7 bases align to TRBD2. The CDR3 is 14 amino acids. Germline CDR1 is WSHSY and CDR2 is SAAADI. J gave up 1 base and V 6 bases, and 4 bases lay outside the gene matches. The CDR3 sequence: CASRLALGTDTQYF. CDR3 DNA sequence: TGCGCCAGCAGACTAGCGTTGGGCACAGATACGCAGTATTTT.

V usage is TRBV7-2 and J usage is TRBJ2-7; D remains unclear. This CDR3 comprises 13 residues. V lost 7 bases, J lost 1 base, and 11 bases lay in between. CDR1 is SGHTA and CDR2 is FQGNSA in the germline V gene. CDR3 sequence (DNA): TGTGCCAGCAAGTCGGAGTTTTCCTACGAGCAGTACTTC. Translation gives CASKSEFSYEQYF.

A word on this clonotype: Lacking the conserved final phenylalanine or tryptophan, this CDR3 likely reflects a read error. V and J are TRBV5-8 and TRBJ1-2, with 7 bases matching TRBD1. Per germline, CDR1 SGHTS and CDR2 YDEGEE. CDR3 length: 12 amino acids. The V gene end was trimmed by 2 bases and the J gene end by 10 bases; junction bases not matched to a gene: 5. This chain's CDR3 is CASSLDRENYTS. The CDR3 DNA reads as TGTGCCAGCAGCTTAGACAGGGAGAACTACACCTCC.

The DNA for the CDR3 is TGTGCCAGCAGCGACCCCGGGACAGGGGGCCCAGATACGCAGTATTTT. Encoded protein: CASSDPGTGGPDTQYF. This rearrangement joins TRBV5-6 to TRBJ2-3; 12 bases line up with TRBD1. V lost 4 bases and J lost 4; bases outside the gene matches: 7. Germline V lookup: CDR1 SGHDT, CDR2 YYEEEE. The CDR3 is 16 residues long.

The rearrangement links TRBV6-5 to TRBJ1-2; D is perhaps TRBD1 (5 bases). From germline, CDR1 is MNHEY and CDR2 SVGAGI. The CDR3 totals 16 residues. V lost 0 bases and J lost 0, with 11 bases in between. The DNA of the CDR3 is TGTGCCAGCAGTTACTCGATTATAGGGGCTAACTATGGCTACACCTTC. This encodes CASSYSIIGANYGYTF.

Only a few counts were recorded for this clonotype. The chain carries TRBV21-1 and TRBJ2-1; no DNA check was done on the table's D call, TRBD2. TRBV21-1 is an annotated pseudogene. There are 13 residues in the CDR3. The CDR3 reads CASSNIGGHEQFF. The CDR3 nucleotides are TGTGCCAGCAGCAATATCGGAGGGCATGAGCAGTTCTTC.

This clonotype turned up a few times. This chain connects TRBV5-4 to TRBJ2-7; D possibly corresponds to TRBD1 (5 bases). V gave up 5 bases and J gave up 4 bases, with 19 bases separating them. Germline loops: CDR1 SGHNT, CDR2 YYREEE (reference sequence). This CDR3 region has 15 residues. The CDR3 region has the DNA TGTGCCAGCAGTTTGAACTCCGGTGGGGCTTACGAGCAGTACTTC. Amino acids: CASSLNSGGAYEQYF.

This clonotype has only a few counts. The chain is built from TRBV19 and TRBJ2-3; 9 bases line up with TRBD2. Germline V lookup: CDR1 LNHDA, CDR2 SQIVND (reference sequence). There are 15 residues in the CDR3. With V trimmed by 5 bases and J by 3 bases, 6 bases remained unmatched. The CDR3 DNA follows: TGTGCCAGTAGTGATCTAGCGGGACTAACAGATACGCAGTATTTT. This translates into CASSDLAGLTDTQYF.

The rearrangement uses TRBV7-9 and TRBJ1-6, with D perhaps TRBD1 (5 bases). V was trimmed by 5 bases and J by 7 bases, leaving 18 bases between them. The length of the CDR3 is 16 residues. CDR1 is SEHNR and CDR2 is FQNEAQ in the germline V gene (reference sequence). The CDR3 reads CASSPFAGTGNSPLHF. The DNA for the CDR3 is TGTGCCAGCAGCCCCTTTGCCGGGACCGGAAATTCACCCCTCCACTTT.

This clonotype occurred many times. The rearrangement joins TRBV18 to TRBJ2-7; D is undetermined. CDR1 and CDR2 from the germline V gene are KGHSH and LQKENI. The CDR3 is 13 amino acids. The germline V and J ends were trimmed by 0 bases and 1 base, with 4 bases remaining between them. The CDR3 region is CASSPPLSYEQYF. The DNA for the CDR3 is TGTGCCAGCTCACCACCTTTATCCTACGAGCAGTACTTC.

The CDR3 bases are TGTGCTAGTGGTTTGGCGTGTCGCGCCTCCGGGACAGGGGGCAATCAGCCCCAGCATTTT. It translates to CASGLACRASGTGGNQPQHF. This chain links TRBV12-5 with TRBJ1-5; 10 bases agree with TRBD1. The V gene's germline CDR1 is LGHNT and CDR2 FRNRAP. This CDR3 comprises 20 residues. V gave up 1 base and J gave up 2 bases; unmatched junction bases: 14.

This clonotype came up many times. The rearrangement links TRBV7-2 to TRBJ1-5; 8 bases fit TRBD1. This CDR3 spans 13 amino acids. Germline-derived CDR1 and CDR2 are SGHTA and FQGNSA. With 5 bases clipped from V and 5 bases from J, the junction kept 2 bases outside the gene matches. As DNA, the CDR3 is TGTGCCAGCAGCCCGACAGGGGATCAGCCCCAGCATTTT. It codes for CASSPTGDQPQHF. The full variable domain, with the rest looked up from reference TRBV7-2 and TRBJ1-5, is GAGVSQSPSNKVTEKGKDVELRCDPISGHTALYWYRQSLGQGLEFLIYFQGNSAPDKSGLPSDRFSAERTGGSVSTLTIQRTQQEDSAVYLCASSPTGDQPQHFGDGTRLSIL.